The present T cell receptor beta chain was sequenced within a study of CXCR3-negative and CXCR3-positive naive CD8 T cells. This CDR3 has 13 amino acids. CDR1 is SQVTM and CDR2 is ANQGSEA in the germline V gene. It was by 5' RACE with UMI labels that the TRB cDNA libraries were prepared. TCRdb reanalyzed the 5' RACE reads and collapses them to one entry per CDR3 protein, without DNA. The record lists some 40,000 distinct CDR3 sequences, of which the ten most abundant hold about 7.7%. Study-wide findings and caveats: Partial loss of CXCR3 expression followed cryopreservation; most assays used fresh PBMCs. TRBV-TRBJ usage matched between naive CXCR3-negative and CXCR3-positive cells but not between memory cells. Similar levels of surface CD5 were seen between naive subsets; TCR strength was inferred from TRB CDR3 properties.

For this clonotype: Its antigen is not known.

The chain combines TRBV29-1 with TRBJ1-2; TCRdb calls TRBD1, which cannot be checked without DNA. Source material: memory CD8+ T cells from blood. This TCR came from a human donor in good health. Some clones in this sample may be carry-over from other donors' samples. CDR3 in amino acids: CSVWNPRGDGYTF.